This TCR beta chain was obtained from a study of neoadjuvant anti-PD-1 for oral cavity cancer. Patients had newly diagnosed, untreated stage II-IVA oral cavity squamous cell carcinoma. V was shortened by 6 bases and J by 8 bases, with 16 bases between the two germline ends. Germline V gives CDR1 SGHTA, CDR2 FQGNSA. This CDR3 comprises 13 residues. Data came from immunoSEQ multiplex PCR; TCRdb stores just in-frame clones and leaves some out. Of 7,000 to 7,500 clones in the sample, more than 40% are singletons; the top ten hold approximately 10%. The TCR originated in a person between 40 and 85 years old with oral cavity squamous cell carcinoma. Sequencing used tumor tissue, obtained before nivolumab (anti-PD-1) treatment. The chain carries TRBV7-2 and TRBJ1-2; D perhaps matches TRBD1 (5 bases). Here the CDR3 reads CASSPGEVGGYTF. The CDR3 nucleotides read TGTGCCAGCAGTCCGGGGGAGGTCGGCGGCTACACCTTC. Combining the CDR3 with reference TRBV7-2 and TRBJ1-2 gives the whole variable domain GAGVSQSPSNKVTEKGKDVELRCDPISGHTALYWYRQSLGQGLEFLIYFQGNSAPDKSGLPSDRFSAERTGGSVSTLTIQRTQQEDSAVYLCASSPGEVGGYTFGSGTRLTVV.